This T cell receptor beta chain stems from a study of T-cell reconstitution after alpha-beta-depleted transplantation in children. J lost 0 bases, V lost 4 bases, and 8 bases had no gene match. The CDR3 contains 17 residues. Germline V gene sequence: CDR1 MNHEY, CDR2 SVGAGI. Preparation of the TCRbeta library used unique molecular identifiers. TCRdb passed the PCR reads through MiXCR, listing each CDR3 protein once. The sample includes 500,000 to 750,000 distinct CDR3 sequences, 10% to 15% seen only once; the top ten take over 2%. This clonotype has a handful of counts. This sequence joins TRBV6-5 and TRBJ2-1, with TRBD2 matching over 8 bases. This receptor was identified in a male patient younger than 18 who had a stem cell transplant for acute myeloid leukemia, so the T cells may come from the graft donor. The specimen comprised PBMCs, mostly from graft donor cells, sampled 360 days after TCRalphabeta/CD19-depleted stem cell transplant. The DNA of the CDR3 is TGTGCCAGCAGTTTGTTTACGGGGGGGAGCTCCTACAATGAGCAGTTCTTC. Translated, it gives CASSLFTGGSSYNEQFF.